This TCR beta chain appears in the sequencing data of a study of blood T cell repertoires in COVID-19. For the study at large: The United States, Italy and Spain were the sources of the acute and convalescent COVID-19 samples. From T cells, B-cell-depleted T cells, or PBMCs came the material, which was cDNA or gDNA.

V was cut by 0 bases and J by 0 bases, with 6 bases left in between. The CDR3 runs 14 residues. In germline, CDR1 is MGHRA, CDR2 YSYEKL. Patients of the Seattle cohort, enrolled during active infection, were followed longitudinally. Study processing details: Nucleated cell number was recorded as an estimate derived from reference gene primer amplification. The protocol was immunoSEQ multiplex PCR, while the TCRdb copy is restricted to in-frame clones and leaves out a portion. The D gene and trimming were derived from the DNA, and the V and J assignments and clone size from that table. This sample has some 250,000 clones, with roughly nine tenths found just once.

The chain recombines TRBV4-1 with TRBJ2-7, with no clear D. Source material: peripheral blood. This TCR was recovered from a woman aged 30 to 39 with COVID-19, enrolled during active disease. Here the CDR3 reads CASSQESVSYEQYF. For the CDR3, the DNA is TGCGCCAGCAGCCAAGAGTCCGTCTCCTACGAGCAGTACTTC.